The 10 T cell receptor beta chains in this list originate from one sample, sequenced in a study of blood T cells in healthy people across ages. Alongside a J-beta primer mix, a sample-barcoded 5' primer served in a second PCR lasting about 7 to 12 cycles. TCRdb redid the calling of the 5' RACE reads with MiXCR, one entry per CDR3 protein. The sample carries around 1,700,000 distinct CDR3 sequences, 28% recorded once. The sample was blood. The receptors here all came from a woman in her twenties or thirties in good health.

V and J are TRBV20-1 and TRBJ2-3; the match to TRBD2 covers 9 bases. CDR1 DFQATT and CDR2 SNEGSKA come from the germline V gene (reference sequence). The CDR3 extends over 14 amino acids. V was clipped by 2 bases and J by 5 bases; unmatched bases: 5. The CDR3 DNA follows: TGCAGTGCTAGATTGAGCGGGAGGCTAGATACGCAGTATTTT. Translating gives CSARLSGRLDTQYF.

This clonotype was seen repeatedly, ten times or more. This chain joins TRBV6-1 and TRBJ2-7, with D possibly TRBD1 on 6 matching bases. CDR3 size: 15 residues. Germline V gene sequence: CDR1 MNHNS, CDR2 SASEGT. The ends were cut back, 6 bases at V and 3 bases at J, with 18 bases in the middle. The CDR3 spells CASRGAGGKFYEQYF. DNA for the CDR3: TGTGCCAGCAGGGGGGCAGGTGGTAAATTCTACGAGCAGTACTTC.

The chain recombines TRBV20-1 with TRBJ1-2; unclear D gene. Germline CDR1 reads DFQATT; CDR2 reads SNEGSKA (reference sequence). The CDR3 loop spans 11 amino acids. Trimming shortened V by 3 bases and J by 8 bases, and 10 bases separated the two germline ends. The CDR3 bases are TGCAGTGCTAGGGACCCCATGGGCTACACCTTC. Its protein is CSARDPMGYTF.

This clonotype was counted at least ten times. J is TRBJ2-6 and V is TRBV5-1; D is unclear. This CDR3 region has 15 residues. Deletions cut 0 bases from V and 4 bases from J, with 8 bases between. Germline V lookup: CDR1 SGHRS, CDR2 YFSETQ. The CDR3 loop is CASSLGPTGANVLTF. As DNA, the CDR3 is TGCGCCAGCAGCTTGGGTCCAACCGGGGCCAACGTCCTGACTTTC.

The chain joins TRBV25-1 to TRBJ2-2, with 8 bases that match TRBD1. The trim removed 4 bases at V and 1 base at J, leaving 14 bases unmatched. The CDR3 runs to 19 residues. Germline CDR1 is MGHDK and CDR2 is SYGVNS. The CDR3 region is CASSAQGASTTRNTGELFF. CDR3 nucleotide sequence: TGTGCCAGCAGTGCCCAGGGGGCTTCCACTACCCGGAACACCGGGGAGCTGTTTTTT.

This clonotype occurred once. The chain is built from TRBV11-2 and TRBJ2-1; D unclear. The CDR3 contains 13 residues. Trimming pared 1 base from V and 6 bases from J, leaving 7 bases between. Germline CDR1 reads SGHAT; CDR2 reads FQNNGV. CDR3 DNA sequence: TGTGCCAGCAGCTTAGGATCGACCAATGAGCAGTTCTTC. Amino acid sequence: CASSLGSTNEQFF.

In this sample, this clonotype turned up a few times. The chain links TRBV7-9 to TRBJ2-1; 11 bases fit TRBD2. Looked up from germline, CDR1 is SEHNR and CDR2 is FQNEAQ (reference sequence). J was trimmed by 3 bases and V by 10 bases; bases with no gene match: 11. This CDR3 has 16 residues. CDR3 in DNA: TGTGCCACACTTCAGACTAGCGGGGCCTACTACAATGAGCAGTTCTTC. Amino acid sequence: CATLQTSGAYYNEQFF.

This clonotype was picked up a small number of times. The rearrangement links TRBV4-1 to TRBJ1-1; possible D gene TRBD1, 5 bases. Between the trimmed V and J ends, which lost 2 bases and 6 bases, there was a span of 13 bases. Germline-derived CDR1 and CDR2 are MGHRA and YSYEKL. The CDR3 totals 14 residues. The CDR3 region is CASSQIRQGAEAFF. In nucleotides, the CDR3 is TGCGCCAGCAGCCAAATTAGACAAGGGGCTGAAGCTTTCTTT.

The rearrangement uses TRBV7-8 and TRBJ1-2; D not resolved. The germline CDR1 and CDR2 sequences are SGHVS and FQNEAQ. Trimming cost V 2 bases and J 8 bases, with 9 bases left between them. The CDR3 has 12 residues. CDR3 DNA sequence: TGTGCCAGCAGCTTACCCAGTTCCGGCTACACCTTC. Translating gives CASSLPSSGYTF.

The chain's CDR3 is CASSLASSVMGEKLFF. The CDR3 DNA follows: TGTGCCAGCAGTTTAGCCTCGAGCGTGATGGGTGAAAAACTGTTTTTT. The V and J genes are TRBV28 and TRBJ1-4; D gene ambiguous. There are 16 residues in the CDR3. V was shortened by 2 bases and J by 7 bases, with 17 bases between the two germline ends. Germline-derived CDR1 and CDR2 are MDHEN and SYDVKM.